Listed below are T cell receptor beta chains from one sample, sequenced in a study of beta chain features in type 1 diabetes. Sequencing used immunoSEQ multiplex PCR; TCRdb keeps in-frame clones, though not all of them. The sample gives a few hundred thousand clones, around a tenth of which show up once; over 0.45% is in the top ten. Sequencing was carried out using central memory CD4+ T cells from blood. These receptors were taken from a man aged 30 to 45 with type 1 diabetes. Both conserved end residues are part of each CDR3. A D gene is named only where the DNA matches it firmly. Clone sizes are given selectively: once, few, many, or a class where the clone is expanded.

TRBV6-6	NA	TRBJ2-3	NA	CASSYASSTDTQYF	TGTGCCAGCAGTTACGCGTCTAGCACAGATACGCAGTATTTT
TRBV9	NA	TRBJ2-1	TRBD2	CASSVAGSGSFHEQFF	TGTGCCAGCAGCGTAGCAGGTAGCGGGAGTTTCCATGAGCAGTTCTTC
TRBV27	NA	TRBJ2-6	NA	CATTFGRGKDGANVLTF	TGTGCCACCACGTTCGGCAGGGGCAAGGATGGGGCCAACGTCCTGACTTTC
TRBV28	NA	TRBJ2-7	NA	CASNTGTTLGEQYF	TGTGCCAGCAATACCGGGACCACACTGGGGGAGCAGTACTTC
TRBV6-5	few	TRBJ2-1	NA	CASRRGGNEQFF	TGTGCCAGCAGACGGGGAGGCAATGAGCAGTTCTTC
TRBV2	few	TRBJ2-2	NA	CASSVERYTGELFF	TGTGCCAGCTCGGTTGAGCGGTACACCGGGGAGCTGTTTTTT
TRBV7-8	many	TRBJ1-1	NA	CASSYSQNTEAFF	TGTGCCAGCAGCTACTCCCAAAACACTGAAGCTTTCTTT
TRBV5-1	few	TRBJ2-1	NA	CASSLVIGKVGDLSYNEQFF	TGCGCCAGCAGCTTGGTAATAGGGAAAGTGGGGGACCTCTCCTACAATGAGCAGTTCTTC
TRBV27	few	TRBJ1-1	TRBD1	CASRPRQGRNTEAFF	TGTGCCAGCAGACCCAGACAGGGGAGGAACACTGAAGCTTTCTTT
TRBV18	few	TRBJ2-1	NA	CASSPQRIDNEQFF	TGTGCCAGCTCACCACAACGAATAGACAATGAGCAGTTCTTC
TRBV7-2	NA	TRBJ2-4	TRBD1	CASSRDSSNIQYF	TGTGCCAGCAGCAGGGACAGTTCCAACATTCAGTACTTC
TRBV19	NA	TRBJ1-5	NA	CASSGGTRNQPQHF	TGTGCCAGTAGTGGAGGGACCCGCAATCAGCCCCAGCATTTT
TRBV9	few	TRBJ2-4	NA	CASSVEGGFAKNIQYF	TGTGCCAGCAGCGTAGAAGGGGGATTCGCCAAAAACATTCAGTACTTC
TRBV6-5	few	TRBJ2-6	NA	CASSYRGANVLTF	TGTGCCAGCAGTTACAGGGGGGCCAACGTCCTGACTTTC